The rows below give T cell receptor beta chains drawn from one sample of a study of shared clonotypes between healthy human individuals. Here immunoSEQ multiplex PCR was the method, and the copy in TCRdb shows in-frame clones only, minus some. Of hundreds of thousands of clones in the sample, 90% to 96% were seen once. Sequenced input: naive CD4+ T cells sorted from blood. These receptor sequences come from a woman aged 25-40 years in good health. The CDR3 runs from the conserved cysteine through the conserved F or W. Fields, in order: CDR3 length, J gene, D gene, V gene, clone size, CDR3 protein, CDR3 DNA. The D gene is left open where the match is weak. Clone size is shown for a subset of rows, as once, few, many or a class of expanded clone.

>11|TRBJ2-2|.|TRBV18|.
CASSDTGELFF
TGTGCCAGCTCAGACACAGGGGAGCTGTTTTTT
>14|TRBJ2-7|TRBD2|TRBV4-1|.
CASSQFRLAGWQYF
TGCGCCAGCAGCCAATTCAGACTAGCAGGTTGGCAGTACTTC
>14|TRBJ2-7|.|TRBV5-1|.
CASSFQGGDYEQYF
TGCGCCAGCAGCTTTCAGGGGGGTGACTACGAGCAGTACTTC
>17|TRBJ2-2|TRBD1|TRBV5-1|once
CASSPRHGTGDTGELFF
TGCGCCAGCAGCCCTAGACACGGGACAGGGGACACCGGGGAGCTGTTTTTT
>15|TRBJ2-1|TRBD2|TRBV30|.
CAWSVRGRGYNEQFF
TGTGCCTGGAGTGTACGCGGGAGAGGCTACAATGAGCAGTTCTTC
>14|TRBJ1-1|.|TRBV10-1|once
CASSEGTGNTEAFF
TGCGCCAGCAGTGAGGGGACGGGGAACACTGAAGCTTTCTTT
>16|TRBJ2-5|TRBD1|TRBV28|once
CASSSPTGGEKETQYF
TGTGCCAGCAGTTCCCCGACAGGGGGCGAAAAAGAGACCCAGTACTTC
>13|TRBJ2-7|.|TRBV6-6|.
CASSYTSSYEQYF
TGTGCCAGCAGTTACACCAGTTCTTACGAGCAGTACTTC
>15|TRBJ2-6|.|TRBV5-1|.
CASRVQGGGANVLTF
TGCGCCAGCAGAGTTCAGGGTGGTGGGGCCAACGTCCTGACTTTC
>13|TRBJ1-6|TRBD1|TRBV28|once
CASRPGQPVTLHF
TGTGCCAGCAGACCGGGACAGCCCGTTACCCTCCACTTT
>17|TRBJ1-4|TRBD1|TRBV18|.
CASSPLEGATTNEKLFF
TGTGCCAGCTCACCATTAGAGGGGGCGACAACTAATGAAAAACTGTTTTTT
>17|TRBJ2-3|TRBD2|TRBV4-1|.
CASSLLGTSGSADTQYF
TGCGCCAGCAGCCTCCTAGGGACTAGCGGGAGTGCAGATACGCAGTATTTT
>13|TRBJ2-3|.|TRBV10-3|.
CAISESMGDTQYF
TGTGCCATCAGTGAGTCGATGGGAGATACGCAGTATTTT
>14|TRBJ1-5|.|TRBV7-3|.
CASRDADSNQPQHF
TGTGCCAGCAGGGACGCGGATAGCAATCAGCCCCAGCATTTT
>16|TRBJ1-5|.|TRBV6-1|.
CASSAGTLYSNQPQHF
TGTGCCAGCAGTGCCGGGACACTTTATAGCAATCAGCCCCAGCATTTT
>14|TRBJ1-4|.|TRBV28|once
CASSFGATNEKLFF
TGTGCCAGCAGTTTCGGTGCAACTAATGAAAAACTGTTTTTT
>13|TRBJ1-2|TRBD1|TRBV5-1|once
CASSPGWDSLYTF
TGCGCCAGCAGCCCGGGGTGGGACAGCCTTTACACCTTC
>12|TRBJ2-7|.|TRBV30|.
CALSRGVYEQYF
TGTGCCTTATCCAGGGGCGTCTACGAGCAGTACTTC
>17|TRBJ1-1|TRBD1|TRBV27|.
CASSSSLATGLNTEAFF
TGTGCCAGCAGTTCTAGCTTGGCGACAGGGTTGAACACTGAAGCTTTCTTT
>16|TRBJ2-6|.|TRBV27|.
CASSLPGPSGANVLTF
TGTGCCAGCAGTTTGCCAGGCCCCTCTGGGGCCAACGTCCTGACTTTC
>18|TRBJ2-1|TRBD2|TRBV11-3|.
CASSLDLESGRASGEQFF
TGTGCCAGCAGCTTAGACCTCGAGAGCGGGAGGGCCTCGGGGGAGCAGTTCTTC
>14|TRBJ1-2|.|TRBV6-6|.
CASSSSGQHRGYTF
TGTGCCAGCAGTTCTTCCGGGCAACACCGTGGCTACACCTTC
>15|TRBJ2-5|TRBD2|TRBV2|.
CASTQRTSVQETQYF
TGTGCCAGCACTCAAAGGACTAGCGTTCAAGAGACCCAGTACTTC
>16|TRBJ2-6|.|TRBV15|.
CATSRATYSGANVLTF
TGTGCCACCAGCAGAGCTACGTACTCTGGGGCCAACGTCCTGACTTTC
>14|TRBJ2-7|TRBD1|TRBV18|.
CASSAGTGIYEQYF
TGTGCCAGCTCAGCCGGGACAGGGATTTACGAGCAGTACTTC
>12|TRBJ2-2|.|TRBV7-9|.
CASSLGQAELFF
TGTGCCAGCAGCTTAGGTCAGGCGGAGCTGTTTTTT
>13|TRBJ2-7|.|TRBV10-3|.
CAISGGLSYEQYF
TGTGCCATCAGCGGCGGGTTATCCTACGAGCAGTACTTC
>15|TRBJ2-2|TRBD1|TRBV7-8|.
CASSSTGGPTGELFF
TGTGCCAGCAGCTCCACAGGGGGCCCCACCGGGGAGCTGTTTTTT
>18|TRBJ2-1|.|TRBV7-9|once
CASSHRRALASSYNEQFF
TGTGCCAGCAGCCACCGGAGGGCTTTGGCCAGCTCCTACAATGAGCAGTTCTTC
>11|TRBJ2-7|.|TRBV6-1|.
CASLHTYEQYF
TGTGCCAGCCTCCACACCTACGAGCAGTACTTC
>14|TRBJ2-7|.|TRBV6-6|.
CASTINGEAYEQYF
TGTGCCAGCACTATCAATGGGGAGGCGTACGAGCAGTACTTC
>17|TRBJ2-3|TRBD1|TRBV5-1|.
CASSLASQGISTDTQYF
TGCGCCAGCAGCTTGGCCTCACAGGGGATAAGCACAGATACGCAGTATTTT
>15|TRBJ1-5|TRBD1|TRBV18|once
CASSQDRVGNQPQHF
TGTGCCAGCTCTCAGGACAGGGTGGGCAATCAGCCCCAGCATTTT
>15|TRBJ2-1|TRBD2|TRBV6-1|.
CASIPAGLAGNEQFF
TGTGCCAGCATCCCCGCCGGCCTAGCGGGGAATGAGCAGTTCTTC
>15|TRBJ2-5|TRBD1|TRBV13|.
CASSLGRDRGQTQYF
TGTGCCAGCAGCTTAGGCCGGGACAGGGGACAGACCCAGTACTTC
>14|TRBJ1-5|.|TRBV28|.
CASFPGAGNQPQHF
TGTGCCAGTTTCCCAGGGGCAGGCAATCAGCCCCAGCATTTT
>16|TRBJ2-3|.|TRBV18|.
CASSPVVGGQGDTQYF
TGTGCCAGCTCACCGGTCGTCGGAGGGCAAGGAGATACGCAGTATTTT
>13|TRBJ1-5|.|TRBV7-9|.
CASSSQPNQPQHF
TGTGCCAGCAGTTCTCAGCCTAATCAGCCCCAGCATTTT
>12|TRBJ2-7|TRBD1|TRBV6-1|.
CASSGQGLKQYF
TGTGCCAGCAGTGGACAGGGTTTAAAGCAGTACTTC
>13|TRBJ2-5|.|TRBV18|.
CASSPRTKETQYF
TGTGCCAGCTCACCACGAACGAAAGAGACCCAGTACTTC
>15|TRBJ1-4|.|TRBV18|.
CASSPPSLTNEKLFF
TGTGCCAGCTCACCACCCAGCCTAACTAATGAAAAACTGTTTTTT
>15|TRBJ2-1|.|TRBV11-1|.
CASRKGGYLNNEQFF
TGTGCCAGCAGGAAGGGGGGGTACCTTAACAATGAGCAGTTCTTC
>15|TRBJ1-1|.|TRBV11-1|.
CASSAGGWVNTEAFF
TGTGCCAGCAGCGCTGGGGGTTGGGTGAACACTGAAGCTTTCTTT
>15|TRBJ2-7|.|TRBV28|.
CASSPRFTSSYEQYF
TGTGCCAGCAGCCCTCGATTCACGTCTTCCTACGAGCAGTACTTC
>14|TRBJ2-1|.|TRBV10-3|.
CAISEFTSGQHQFF
TGTGCCATCAGTGAGTTCACATCAGGACAGCATCAGTTCTTC
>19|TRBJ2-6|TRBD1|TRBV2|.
CASSPTPGQGAGGANVLTF
TGTGCCAGCAGCCCCACCCCGGGACAGGGGGCGGGTGGGGCCAACGTCCTGACTTTC
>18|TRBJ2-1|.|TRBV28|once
CASSLPTPQGGTYNEQFF
TGTGCCAGCAGTTTACCCACCCCTCAGGGTGGAACGTACAATGAGCAGTTCTTC
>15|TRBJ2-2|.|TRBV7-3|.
CASSLGFVRSGELFF
TGTGCCAGCAGCTTAGGATTCGTTCGCAGCGGGGAGCTGTTTTTT
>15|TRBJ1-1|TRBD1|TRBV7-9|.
CASSRHRGSGTEAFF
TGTGCCAGCAGCCGACACAGGGGTTCAGGCACTGAAGCTTTCTTT
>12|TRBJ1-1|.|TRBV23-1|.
CASGGVDTEAFF
TGCGCCAGCGGGGGCGTTGACACTGAAGCTTTCTTT
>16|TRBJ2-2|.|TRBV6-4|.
CASSLHRTANTGELFF
TGTGCCAGCAGTCTCCACAGGACCGCGAACACCGGGGAGCTGTTTTTT
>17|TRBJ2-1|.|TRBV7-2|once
CASSSARSGRSYNEQFF
TGTGCCAGCAGCTCAGCTCGCTCCGGACGTTCCTACAATGAGCAGTTCTTC
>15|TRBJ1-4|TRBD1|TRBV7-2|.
CASRSTDRFNEKLFF
TGTGCCAGCAGATCAACGGACAGGTTTAATGAAAAACTGTTTTTT
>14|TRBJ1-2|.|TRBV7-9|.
CASSPAGEDYGYTF
TGTGCCAGCAGCCCTGCAGGGGAAGACTATGGCTACACCTTC